This TCR beta chain was observed in a study of CD8 T cells in Susac syndrome. Whole-study results and caveats: As the study acknowledged, the number of individuals in its TCR sequencing and HLA analysis was relatively small.

With 0 bases clipped from V and 0 bases from J, the junction kept 5 bases outside the gene matches. CDR1 is SEHNR, CDR2 FQNEAQ, per germline (reference sequence). There are 16 residues in the CDR3. Sequencing of TCR beta, carried out with a high-throughput approach, was applied to CD8+ and CD4+ T cells from the blood. TEMRA cells were FACS-enriched, unlike CD8+ and CD4+ T cells, which were negatively isolated. With regard to this clonotype: The target antigen is unknown.

An amount of RNA that ranged from roughly 0.5 to 1 ug was reverse transcribed with random hexamers. Coverage of TCR beta CDR3 amplification by immunoSEQ multiplex PCR extended to 54 Vbeta and 13 Jbeta. MiXCR was run by TCRdb on the immunoSEQ multiplex PCR reads, yielding one entry per CDR3 protein. The repertoire holds under 200,000 distinct CDR3 sequences, with about 95% as singletons. The sequenced sample consisted of CD8+ T cells from PBMCs. The chain couples TRBV7-9 to TRBJ2-7, with 7 bases identical to TRBD1. The clonotype comes from a human donor with multiple sclerosis. This chain's CDR3 is CASSLAGGVNSYEQYF. CDR3 in DNA: TGTGCCAGCAGCTTAGCAGGGGGCGTAAACTCCTACGAGCAGTACTTC.